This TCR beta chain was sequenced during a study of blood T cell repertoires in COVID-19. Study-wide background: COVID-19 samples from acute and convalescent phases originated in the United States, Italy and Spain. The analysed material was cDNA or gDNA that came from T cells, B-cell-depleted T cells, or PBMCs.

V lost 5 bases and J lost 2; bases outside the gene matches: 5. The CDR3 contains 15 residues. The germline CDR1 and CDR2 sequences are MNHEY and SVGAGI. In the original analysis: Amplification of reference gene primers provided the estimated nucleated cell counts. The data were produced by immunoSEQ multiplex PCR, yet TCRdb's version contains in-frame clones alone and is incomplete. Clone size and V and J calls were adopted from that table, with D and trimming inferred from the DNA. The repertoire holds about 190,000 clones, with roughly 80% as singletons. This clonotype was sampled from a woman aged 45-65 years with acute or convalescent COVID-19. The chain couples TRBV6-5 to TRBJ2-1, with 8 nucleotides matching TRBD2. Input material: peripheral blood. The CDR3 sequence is CASSPGRGTYNEQFF. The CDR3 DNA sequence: TGTGCCAGCAGTCCCGGGAGGGGGACCTACAATGAGCAGTTCTTC.